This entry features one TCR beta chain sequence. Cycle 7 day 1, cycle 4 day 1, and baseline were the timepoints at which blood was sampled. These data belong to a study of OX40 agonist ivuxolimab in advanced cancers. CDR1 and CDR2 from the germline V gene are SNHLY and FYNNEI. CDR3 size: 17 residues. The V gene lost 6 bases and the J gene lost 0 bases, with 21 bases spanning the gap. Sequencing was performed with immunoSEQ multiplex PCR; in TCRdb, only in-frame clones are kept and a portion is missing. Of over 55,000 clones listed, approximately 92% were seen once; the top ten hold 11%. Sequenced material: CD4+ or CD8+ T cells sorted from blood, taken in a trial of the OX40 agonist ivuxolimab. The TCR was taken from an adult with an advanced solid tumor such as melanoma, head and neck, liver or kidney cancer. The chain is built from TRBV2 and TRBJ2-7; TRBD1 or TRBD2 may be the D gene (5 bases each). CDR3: CASSDRVLWGSSYEQYF. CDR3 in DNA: TGTGCCAGCAGCGACCGTGTTTTATGGGGGAGCTCCTACGAGCAGTACTTC. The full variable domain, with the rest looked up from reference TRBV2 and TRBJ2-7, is EPEVTQTPSHQVTQMGQEVILRCVPISNHLYFYWYRQILGQKVEFLVSFYNNEISEKSEIFDDQFSVERPDGSNFTLKIRSTKLEDSAMYFCASSDRVLWGSSYEQYFGPGTRLTVT.